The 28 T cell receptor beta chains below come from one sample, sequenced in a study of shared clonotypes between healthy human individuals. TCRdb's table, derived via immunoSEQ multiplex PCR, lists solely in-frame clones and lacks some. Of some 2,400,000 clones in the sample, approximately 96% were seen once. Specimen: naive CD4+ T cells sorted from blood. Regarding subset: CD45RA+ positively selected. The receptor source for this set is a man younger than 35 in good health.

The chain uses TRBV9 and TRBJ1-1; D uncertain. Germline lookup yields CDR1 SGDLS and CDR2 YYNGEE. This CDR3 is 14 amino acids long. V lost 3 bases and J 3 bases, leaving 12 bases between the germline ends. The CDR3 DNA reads TGTGCCAGCAGCGGTACACCCTGGGACACTGAAGCTTTCTTT. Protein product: CASSGTPWDTEAFF.

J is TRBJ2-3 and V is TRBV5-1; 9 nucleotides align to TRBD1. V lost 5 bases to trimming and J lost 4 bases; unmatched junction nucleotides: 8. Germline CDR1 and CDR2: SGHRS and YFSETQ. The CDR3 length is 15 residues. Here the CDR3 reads CASRQRQGGADTQYF. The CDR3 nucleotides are TGCGCCAGCAGACAAAGACAGGGGGGCGCAGATACGCAGTATTTT.

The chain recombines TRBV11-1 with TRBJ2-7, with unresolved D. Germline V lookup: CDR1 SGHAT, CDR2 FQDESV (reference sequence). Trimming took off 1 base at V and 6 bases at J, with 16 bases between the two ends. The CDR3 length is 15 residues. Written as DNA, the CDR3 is TGTGCCAGCAGCTTAGACGGTCAGCTTGTGGGCGAGCAGTACTTC. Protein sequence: CASSLDGQLVGEQYF.

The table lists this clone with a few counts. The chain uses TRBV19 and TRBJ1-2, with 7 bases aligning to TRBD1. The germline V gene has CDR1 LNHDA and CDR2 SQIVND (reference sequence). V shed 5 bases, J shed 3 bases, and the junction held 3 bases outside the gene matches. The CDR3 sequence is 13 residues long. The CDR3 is CASSRQGDYGYTF. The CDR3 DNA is TGTGCCAGTAGTCGACAGGGAGACTATGGCTACACCTTC. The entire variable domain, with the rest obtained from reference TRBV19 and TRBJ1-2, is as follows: DGGITQSPKYLFRKEGQNVTLSCEQNLNHDAMYWYRQDPGQGLRLIYYSQIVNDFQKGDIAEGYSVSREKKESFPLTVTSAQKNPTAFYLCASSRQGDYGYTFGSGTRLTVV.

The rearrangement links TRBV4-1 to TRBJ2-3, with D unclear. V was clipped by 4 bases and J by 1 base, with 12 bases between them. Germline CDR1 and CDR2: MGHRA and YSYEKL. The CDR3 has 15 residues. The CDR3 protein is CASSPRERGTDTQYF. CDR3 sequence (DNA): TGCGCCAGCAGCCCTAGGGAAAGGGGCACAGATACGCAGTATTTT.

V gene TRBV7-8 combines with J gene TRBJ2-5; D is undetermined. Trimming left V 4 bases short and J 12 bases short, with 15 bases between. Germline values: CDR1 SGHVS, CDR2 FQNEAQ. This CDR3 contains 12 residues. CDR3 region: CASSSIGRPEYF. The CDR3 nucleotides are TGTGCCAGCAGCTCCATCGGACGGCCCGAGTACTTC.

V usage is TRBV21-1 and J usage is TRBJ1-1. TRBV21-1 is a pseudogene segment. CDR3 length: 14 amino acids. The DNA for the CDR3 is TGTGCCAGCAGCCCGGGGAGGACATCCACTGAAGCTTTCTTT. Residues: CASSPGRTSTEAFF.

The DNA of the CDR3 is TGTGCCAGCAGCAGACTAGGAAGCAATGAGCAGTTCTTC. It is translated as CASSRLGSNEQFF. The chain combines TRBV2 with TRBJ2-1; D might be TRBD2 (6 bases). V dropped 6 bases and J dropped 6 bases, with 12 bases sitting between them. This CDR3 contains 13 residues. The V gene's germline CDR1 is SNHLY and CDR2 FYNNEI.

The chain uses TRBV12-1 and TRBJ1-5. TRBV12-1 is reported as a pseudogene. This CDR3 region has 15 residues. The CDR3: CASSFLGFSLAPQHF. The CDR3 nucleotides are TGTGCCAGCAGCTTTTTGGGGTTTAGTCTCGCACCCCAGCATTTT.

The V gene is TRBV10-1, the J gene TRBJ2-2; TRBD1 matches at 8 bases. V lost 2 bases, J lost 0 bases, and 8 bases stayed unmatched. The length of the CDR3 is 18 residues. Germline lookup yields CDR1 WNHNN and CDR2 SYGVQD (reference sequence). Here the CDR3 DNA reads TGCGCCAGCAGTGAGACCTACGGGACAGGATCGAACACCGGGGAGCTGTTTTTT. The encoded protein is CASSETYGTGSNTGELFF.

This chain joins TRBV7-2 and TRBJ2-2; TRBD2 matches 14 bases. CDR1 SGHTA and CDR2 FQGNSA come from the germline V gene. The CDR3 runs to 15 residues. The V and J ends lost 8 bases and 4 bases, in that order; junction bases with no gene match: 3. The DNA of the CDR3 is TGTGCCAGCCGGGGACTAGCGGGAGCCACCGGGGAGCTGTTTTTT. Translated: CASRGLAGATGELFF. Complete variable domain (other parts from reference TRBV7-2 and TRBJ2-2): GAGVSQSPSNKVTEKGKDVELRCDPISGHTALYWYRQSLGQGLEFLIYFQGNSAPDKSGLPSDRFSAERTGGSVSTLTIQRTQQEDSAVYLCASRGLAGATGELFFGEGSRLTVL.

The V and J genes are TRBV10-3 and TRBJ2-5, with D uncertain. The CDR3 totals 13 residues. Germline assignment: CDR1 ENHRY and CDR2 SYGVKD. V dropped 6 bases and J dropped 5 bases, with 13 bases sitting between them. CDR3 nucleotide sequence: TGTGCCATCAGGGACGGTTTCGGGGAGACCCAGTACTTC. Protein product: CAIRDGFGETQYF.

CDR3 sequence: CASSYEPSGGYEQYF. CDR3 DNA: TGTGCCAGCAGTTACGAGCCTAGCGGGGGTTACGAGCAGTACTTC. The chain couples TRBV6-6 to TRBJ2-7, with TRBD2 identical over 10 bases. Germline V gene data show CDR1 as MNHNY and CDR2 as SVGAGI (reference sequence). The junction had 5 bases not matched to a gene; V was cut back by 2 bases and J by 4 bases. The CDR3 has 15 residues.

CDR3 DNA sequence: TGTGCCAGCAGTTACCCTTCACAGGGCAATGAGCAGTTCTTC. Protein: CASSYPSQGNEQFF. The chain carries TRBV6-6 and TRBJ2-1; the D gene is possibly TRBD1 (6 bases). V dropped 2 bases and J dropped 6 bases, with 11 bases sitting between them. Germline loops: CDR1 MNHNY, CDR2 SVGAGI (reference sequence). CDR3 size: 14 residues.

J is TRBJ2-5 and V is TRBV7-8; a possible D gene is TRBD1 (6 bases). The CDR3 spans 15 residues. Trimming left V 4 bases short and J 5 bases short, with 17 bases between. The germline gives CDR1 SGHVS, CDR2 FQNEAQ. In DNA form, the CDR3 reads TGTGCCAGCAGCTATTTCGGACAGATAGGGGAGACCCAGTACTTC. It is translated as CASSYFGQIGETQYF.

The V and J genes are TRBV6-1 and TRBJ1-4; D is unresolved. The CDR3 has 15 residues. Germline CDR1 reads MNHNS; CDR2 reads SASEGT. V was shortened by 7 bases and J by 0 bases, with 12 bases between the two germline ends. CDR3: CASTPRIATNEKLFF. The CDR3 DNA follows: TGTGCCAGCACCCCGAGAATTGCAACTAATGAAAAACTGTTTTTT.

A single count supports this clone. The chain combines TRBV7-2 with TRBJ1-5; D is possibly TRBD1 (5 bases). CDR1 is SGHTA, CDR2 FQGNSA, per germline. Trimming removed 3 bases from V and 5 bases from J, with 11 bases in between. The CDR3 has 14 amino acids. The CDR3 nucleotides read TGTGCCAGCAGCTTTGGACACGCGGATCAGCCCCAGCATTTT. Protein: CASSFGHADQPQHF. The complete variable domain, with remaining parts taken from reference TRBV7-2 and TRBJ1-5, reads GAGVSQSPSNKVTEKGKDVELRCDPISGHTALYWYRQSLGQGLEFLIYFQGNSAPDKSGLPSDRFSAERTGGSVSTLTIQRTQQEDSAVYLCASSFGHADQPQHFGDGTRLSIL.

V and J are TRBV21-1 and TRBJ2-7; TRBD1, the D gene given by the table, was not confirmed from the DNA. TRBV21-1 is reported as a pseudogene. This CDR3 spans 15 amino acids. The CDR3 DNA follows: TGTGCCAGCAGCAAAGCAGCCAGGGTCTCCTACGAGCAGTACTTC. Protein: CASSKAARVSYEQYF.

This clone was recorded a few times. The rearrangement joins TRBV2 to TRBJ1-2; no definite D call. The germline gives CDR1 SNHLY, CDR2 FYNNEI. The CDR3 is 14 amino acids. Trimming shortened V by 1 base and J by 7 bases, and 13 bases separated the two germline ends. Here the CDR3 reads CASSEVEGLGGYTF. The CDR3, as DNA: TGTGCCAGCAGTGAAGTGGAGGGATTAGGTGGCTACACCTTC.

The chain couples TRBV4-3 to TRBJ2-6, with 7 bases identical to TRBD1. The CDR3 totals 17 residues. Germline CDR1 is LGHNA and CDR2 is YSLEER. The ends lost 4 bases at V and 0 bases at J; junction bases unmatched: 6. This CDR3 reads CASSPSRDSSGANVLTF. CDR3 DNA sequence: TGCGCCAGCAGCCCGTCCCGGGACAGCTCTGGGGCCAACGTCCTGACTTTC.

CDR3 sequence: CSVAVISTEAFF. The CDR3 coding sequence is TGCAGCGTTGCTGTAATATCCACTGAAGCTTTCTTT. This sequence joins TRBV29-1 and TRBJ1-1, with D unclear. V shed 4 bases and J shed 4 bases, with 10 bases lying between them. The CDR3 extends over 12 amino acids. CDR1 and CDR2 from the germline V gene are SQVTM and ANQGSEA.

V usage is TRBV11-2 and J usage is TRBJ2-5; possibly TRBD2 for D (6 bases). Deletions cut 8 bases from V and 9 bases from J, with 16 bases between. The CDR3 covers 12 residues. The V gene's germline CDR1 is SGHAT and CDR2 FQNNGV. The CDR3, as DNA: TGTGCCAGCGCACCACCCGGGGAGGCCCAGTACTTC. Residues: CASAPPGEAQYF.

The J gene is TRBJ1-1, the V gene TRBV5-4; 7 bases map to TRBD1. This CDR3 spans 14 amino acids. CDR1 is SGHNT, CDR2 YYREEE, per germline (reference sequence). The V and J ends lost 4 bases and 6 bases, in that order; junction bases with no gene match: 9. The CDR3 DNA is TGTGCCAGCAGCGCTACAGGGGCCTGGGCTGAAGCTTTCTTT. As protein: CASSATGAWAEAFF. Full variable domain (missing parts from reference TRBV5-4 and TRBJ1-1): ETGVTQSPTHLIKTRGQQVTLRCSSQSGHNTVSWYQQALGQGPQFIFQYYREEENGRGNFPPRFSGLQFPNYSSELNVNALELDDSALYLCASSATGAWAEAFFGQGTRLTVV.

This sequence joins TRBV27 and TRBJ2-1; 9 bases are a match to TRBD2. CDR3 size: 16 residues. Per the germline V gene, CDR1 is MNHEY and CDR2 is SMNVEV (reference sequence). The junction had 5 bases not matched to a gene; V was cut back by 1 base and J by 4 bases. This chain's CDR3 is CASSLLSLAGYNEQFF. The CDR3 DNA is TGTGCCAGCAGTTTATTAAGCCTAGCGGGGTACAATGAGCAGTTCTTC.

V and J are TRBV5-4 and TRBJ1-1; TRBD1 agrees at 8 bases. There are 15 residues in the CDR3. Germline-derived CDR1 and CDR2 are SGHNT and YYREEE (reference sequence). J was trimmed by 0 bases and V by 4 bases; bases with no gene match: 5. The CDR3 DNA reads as TGTGCCAGCAGCCAGGGGACAGGCATGAACACTGAAGCTTTCTTT. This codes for CASSQGTGMNTEAFF.

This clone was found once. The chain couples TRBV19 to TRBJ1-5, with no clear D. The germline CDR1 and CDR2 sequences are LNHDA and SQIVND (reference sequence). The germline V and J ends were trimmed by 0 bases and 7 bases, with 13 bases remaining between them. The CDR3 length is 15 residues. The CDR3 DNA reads TGTGCCAGTAGTATAGATCGACAACGAGAGCAGCCCCAGCATTTT. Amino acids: CASSIDRQREQPQHF. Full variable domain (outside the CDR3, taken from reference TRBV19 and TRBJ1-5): DGGITQSPKYLFRKEGQNVTLSCEQNLNHDAMYWYRQDPGQGLRLIYYSQIVNDFQKGDIAEGYSVSREKKESFPLTVTSAQKNPTAFYLCASSIDRQREQPQHFGDGTRLSIL.

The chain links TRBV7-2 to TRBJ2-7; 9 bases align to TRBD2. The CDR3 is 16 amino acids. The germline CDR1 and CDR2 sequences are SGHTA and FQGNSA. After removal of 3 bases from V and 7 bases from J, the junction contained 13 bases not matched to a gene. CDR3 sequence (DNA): TGTGCCAGCAGCTTGTTAGGGACTGGGGCGGGAGGGGAGCAGTACTTC. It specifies CASSLLGTGAGGEQYF.

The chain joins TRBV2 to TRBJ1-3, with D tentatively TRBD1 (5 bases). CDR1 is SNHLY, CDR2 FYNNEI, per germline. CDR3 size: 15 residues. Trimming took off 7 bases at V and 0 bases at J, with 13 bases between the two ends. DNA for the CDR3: TGTGCCAGCATTTCAAGACAGCACTCTGGAAACACCATATATTTT. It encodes CASISRQHSGNTIYF.